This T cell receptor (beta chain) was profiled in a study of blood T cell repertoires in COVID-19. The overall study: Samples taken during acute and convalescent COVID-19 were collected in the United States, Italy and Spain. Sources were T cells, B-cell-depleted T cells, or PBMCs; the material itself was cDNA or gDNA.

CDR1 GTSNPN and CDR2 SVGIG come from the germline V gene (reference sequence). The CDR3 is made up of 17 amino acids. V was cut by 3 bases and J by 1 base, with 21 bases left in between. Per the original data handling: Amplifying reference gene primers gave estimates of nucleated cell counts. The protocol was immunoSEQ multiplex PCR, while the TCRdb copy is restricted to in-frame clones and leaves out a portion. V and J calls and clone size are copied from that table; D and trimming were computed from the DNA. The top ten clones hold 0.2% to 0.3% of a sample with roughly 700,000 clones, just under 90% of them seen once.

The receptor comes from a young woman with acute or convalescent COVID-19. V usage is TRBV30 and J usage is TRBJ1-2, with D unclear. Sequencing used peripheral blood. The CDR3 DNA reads TGTGCCTGGAGATCGAGTTTCCTAATGAGCCGTAACTATGGCTACACCTTC. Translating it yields CAWRSSFLMSRNYGYTF.